This T cell receptor (beta chain) was sequenced in a study of cytomegalovirus exposure and HLA in healthy donors. Across the study: In a previous analysis, 117 million unique TCR beta sequences were found from roughly 180 million T cells.

On this clone itself: Its specificity is not known.

Study observations and caveats: When the data were analyzed later, several of the most significant clusters appeared to be linked to common viral pathogens. The productive fraction for most TCR beta V segments was about 90% or about 30% in an earlier analysis. Later findings reportedly placed an Asian-associated ancestry cluster below the roughly 730-donor mean for N-insertions.

PCR employed 60 Vbeta and 13 Jbeta primers. Sequenced by immunoSEQ multiplex PCR; TCRdb stores in-frame clones only, minus some. The table records 130,000 to 150,000 clones, approximately 84% of them present only once. Germline V gives CDR1 SEHNR, CDR2 FQNEAQ (reference sequence). Trimming cost V 5 bases and J 6 bases, with 20 bases left between them. The CDR3 spans 15 residues. The chain has TRBV7-9 and TRBJ2-7; D ambiguous. The material sequenced was PBMCs. This clonotype was obtained from a woman aged 55-69 years in good health and CMV-seropositive. This CDR3 is CASSRDSTTGLEQYF. Written as DNA, the CDR3 is TGTGCCAGCAGCCGCGACTCCACCACCGGCCTCGAGCAGTACTTC.